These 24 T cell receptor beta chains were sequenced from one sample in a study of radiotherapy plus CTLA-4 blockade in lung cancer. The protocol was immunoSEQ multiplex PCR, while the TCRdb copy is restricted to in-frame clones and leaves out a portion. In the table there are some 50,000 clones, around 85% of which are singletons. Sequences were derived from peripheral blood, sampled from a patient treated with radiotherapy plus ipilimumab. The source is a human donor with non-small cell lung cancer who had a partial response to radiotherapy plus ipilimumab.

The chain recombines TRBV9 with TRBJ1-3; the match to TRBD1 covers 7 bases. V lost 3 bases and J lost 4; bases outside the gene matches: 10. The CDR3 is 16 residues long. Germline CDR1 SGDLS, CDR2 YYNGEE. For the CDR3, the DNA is TGTGCCAGCAGCGCAAGCCACAGGGGAGGAGGAAACACCATATATTTT. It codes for CASSASHRGGGNTIYF.

The CDR3 loop is CASSLVAVTGELFF. The CDR3 DNA is TGTGCCAGCAGCTTGGTGGCCGTTACCGGGGAGCTGTTTTTT. The chain employs TRBV5-4 and TRBJ2-2; D is unresolved. The CDR3 has 14 residues. CDR1 is SGHNT, CDR2 YYREEE, per germline (reference sequence). V lost 0 bases, J lost 5 bases, and 8 bases lay in between.

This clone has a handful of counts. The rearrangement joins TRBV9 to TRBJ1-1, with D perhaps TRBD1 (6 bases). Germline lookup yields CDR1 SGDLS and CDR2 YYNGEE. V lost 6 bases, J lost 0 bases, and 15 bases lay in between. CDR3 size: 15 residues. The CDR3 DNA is TGTGCCAGCACCACCGGGACACCCATGAACACTGAAGCTTTCTTT. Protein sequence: CASTTGTPMNTEAFF.

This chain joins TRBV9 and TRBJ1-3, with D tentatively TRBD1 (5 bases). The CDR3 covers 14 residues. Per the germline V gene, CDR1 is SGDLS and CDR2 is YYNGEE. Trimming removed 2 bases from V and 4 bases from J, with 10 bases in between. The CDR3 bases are TGTGCCAGCAGCGTCGCAGGGTCAGGAAACACCATATATTTT. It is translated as CASSVAGSGNTIYF.

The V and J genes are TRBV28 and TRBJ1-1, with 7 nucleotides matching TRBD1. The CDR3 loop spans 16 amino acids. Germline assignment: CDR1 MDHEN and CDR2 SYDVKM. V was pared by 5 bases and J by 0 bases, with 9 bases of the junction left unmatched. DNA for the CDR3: TGTGCCAGCAGTGGTGACAGGGCACACATGAACACTGAAGCTTTCTTT. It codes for CASSGDRAHMNTEAFF.

DNA of the CDR3: TGTGCCAGCAGCCGGGGGGGAACTAACTATGGCTACACCTTC. Residues: CASSRGGTNYGYTF. The chain uses TRBV5-4 and TRBJ1-2; the D gene is possibly TRBD1 (5 bases). Looked up from germline, CDR1 is SGHNT and CDR2 is YYREEE (reference sequence). The CDR3 has 14 residues. V was cut by 4 bases and J by 0 bases, with 10 bases left in between.

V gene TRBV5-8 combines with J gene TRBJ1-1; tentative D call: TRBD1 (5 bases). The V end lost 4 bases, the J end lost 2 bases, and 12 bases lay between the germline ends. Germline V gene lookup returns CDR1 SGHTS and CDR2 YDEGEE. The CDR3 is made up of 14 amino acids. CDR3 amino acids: CASSVGHINTEAFF. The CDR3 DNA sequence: TGTGCCAGCAGCGTAGGACATATCAACACTGAAGCTTTCTTT.

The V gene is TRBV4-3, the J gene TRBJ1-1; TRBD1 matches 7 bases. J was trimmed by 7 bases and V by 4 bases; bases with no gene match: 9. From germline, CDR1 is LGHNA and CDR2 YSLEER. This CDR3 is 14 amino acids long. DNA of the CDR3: TGCGCCAGCAGCCCCGGGACAGCGACTAATGAAGCTTTCTTT. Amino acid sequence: CASSPGTATNEAFF.

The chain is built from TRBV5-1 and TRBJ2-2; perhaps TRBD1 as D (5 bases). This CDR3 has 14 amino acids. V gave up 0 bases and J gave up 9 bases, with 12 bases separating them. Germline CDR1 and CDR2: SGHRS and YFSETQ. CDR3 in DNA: TGCGCCAGCAGCTTGGATAGGGGTGTGAGGGAGCTGTTTTTT. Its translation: CASSLDRGVRELFF.

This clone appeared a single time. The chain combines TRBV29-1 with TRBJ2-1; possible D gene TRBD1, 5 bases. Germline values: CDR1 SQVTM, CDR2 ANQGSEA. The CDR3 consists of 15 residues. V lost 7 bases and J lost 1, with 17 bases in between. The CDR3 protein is CSACLQGRSYNEQFF. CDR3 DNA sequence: TGCAGCGCATGCTTGCAGGGTAGGTCCTACAATGAGCAGTTCTTC.

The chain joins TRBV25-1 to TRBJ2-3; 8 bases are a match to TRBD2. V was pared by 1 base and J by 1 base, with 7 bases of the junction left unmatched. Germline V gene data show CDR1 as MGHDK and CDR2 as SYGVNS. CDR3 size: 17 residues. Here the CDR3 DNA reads TGTGCCAGCAGTGAATTCGGAGCGGGGGCTCGCACAGATACGCAGTATTTT. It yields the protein CASSEFGAGARTDTQYF.

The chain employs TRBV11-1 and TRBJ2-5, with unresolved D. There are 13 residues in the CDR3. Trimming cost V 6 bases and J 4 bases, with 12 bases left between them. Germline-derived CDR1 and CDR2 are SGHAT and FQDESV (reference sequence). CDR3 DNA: TGTGCCAGCAGGACCGACGCGGCAGAGACCCAGTACTTC. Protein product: CASRTDAAETQYF.

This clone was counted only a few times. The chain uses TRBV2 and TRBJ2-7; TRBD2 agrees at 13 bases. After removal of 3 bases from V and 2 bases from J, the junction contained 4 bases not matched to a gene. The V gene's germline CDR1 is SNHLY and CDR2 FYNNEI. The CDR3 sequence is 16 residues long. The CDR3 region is CASSDVGTSGTYEQYF. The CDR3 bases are TGTGCCAGCAGTGACGTCGGGACTAGCGGGACCTACGAGCAGTACTTC. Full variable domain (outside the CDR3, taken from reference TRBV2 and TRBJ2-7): EPEVTQTPSHQVTQMGQEVILRCVPISNHLYFYWYRQILGQKVEFLVSFYNNEISEKSEIFDDQFSVERPDGSNFTLKIRSTKLEDSAMYFCASSDVGTSGTYEQYFGPGTRLTVT.

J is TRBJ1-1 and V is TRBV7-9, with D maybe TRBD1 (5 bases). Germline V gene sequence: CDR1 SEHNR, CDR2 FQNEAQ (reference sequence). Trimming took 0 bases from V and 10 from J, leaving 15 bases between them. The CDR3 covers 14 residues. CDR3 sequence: CASSLAQVGHRAFF. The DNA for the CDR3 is TGTGCCAGCAGCTTAGCCCAGGTAGGACACCGAGCTTTCTTT. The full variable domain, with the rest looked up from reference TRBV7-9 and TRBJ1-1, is DTGVSQNPRHKITKRGQNVTFRCDPISEHNRLYWYRQTLGQGPEFLTYFQNEAQLEKSRLLSDRFSAERPKGSFSTLEIQRTEQGDSAMYLCASSLAQVGHRAFFGQGTRLTVV.

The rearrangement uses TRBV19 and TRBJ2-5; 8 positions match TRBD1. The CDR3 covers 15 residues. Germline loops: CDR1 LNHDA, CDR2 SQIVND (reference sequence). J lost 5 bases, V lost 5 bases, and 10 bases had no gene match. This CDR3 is CASSVRGTGSETQYF. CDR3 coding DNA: TGTGCCAGTAGTGTCCGGGGGACAGGCTCCGAGACCCAGTACTTC.

The CDR3 loop reads CASRATSGSYNEQFF. In nucleotides, the CDR3 is TGTGCCAGCAGGGCAACTAGCGGGTCCTACAATGAGCAGTTCTTC. The chain carries TRBV6-5 and TRBJ2-1, with 9 bases aligning to TRBD2. Germline values: CDR1 MNHEY, CDR2 SVGAGI. With 6 bases clipped from V and 1 base from J, the junction kept 4 bases outside the gene matches. This CDR3 comprises 15 residues.

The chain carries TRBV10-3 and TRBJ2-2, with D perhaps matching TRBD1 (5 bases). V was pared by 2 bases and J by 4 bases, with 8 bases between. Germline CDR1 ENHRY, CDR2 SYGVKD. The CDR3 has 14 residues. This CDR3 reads CAISEVGATGELFF. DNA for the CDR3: TGTGCCATCAGTGAGGTAGGGGCCACCGGGGAGCTGTTTTTT.

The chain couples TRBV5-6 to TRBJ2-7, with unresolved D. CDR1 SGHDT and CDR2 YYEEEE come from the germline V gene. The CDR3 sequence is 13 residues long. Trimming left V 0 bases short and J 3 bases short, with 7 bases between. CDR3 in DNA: TGTGCCAGCAGCTTGGAAGCAGGCTACGAGCAGTACTTC. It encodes CASSLEAGYEQYF.

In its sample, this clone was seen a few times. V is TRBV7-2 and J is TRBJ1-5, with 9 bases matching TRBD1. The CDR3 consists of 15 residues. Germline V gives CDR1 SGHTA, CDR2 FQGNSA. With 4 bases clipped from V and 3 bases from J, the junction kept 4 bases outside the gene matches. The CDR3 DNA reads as TGTGCCAGCAGCTCGACAGGGGGAGACAATCAGCCCCAGCATTTT. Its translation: CASSSTGGDNQPQHF. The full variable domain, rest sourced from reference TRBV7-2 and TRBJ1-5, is GAGVSQSPSNKVTEKGKDVELRCDPISGHTALYWYRQSLGQGLEFLIYFQGNSAPDKSGLPSDRFSAERTGGSVSTLTIQRTQQEDSAVYLCASSSTGGDNQPQHFGDGTRLSIL.

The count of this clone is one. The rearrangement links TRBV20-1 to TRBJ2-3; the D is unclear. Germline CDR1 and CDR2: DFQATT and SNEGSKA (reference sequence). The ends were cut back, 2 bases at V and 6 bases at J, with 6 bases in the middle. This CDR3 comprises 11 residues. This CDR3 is CSARIGDTQYF. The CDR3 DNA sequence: TGCAGTGCTAGAATCGGGGATACGCAGTATTTT.

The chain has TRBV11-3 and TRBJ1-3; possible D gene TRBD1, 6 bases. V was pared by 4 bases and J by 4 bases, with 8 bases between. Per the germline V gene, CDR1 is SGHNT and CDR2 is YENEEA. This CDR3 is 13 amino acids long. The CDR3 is CASSSGDGNTIYF. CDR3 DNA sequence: TGTGCCAGCAGCTCAGGGGACGGAAACACCATATATTTT. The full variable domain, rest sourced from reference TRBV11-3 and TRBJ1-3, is EAGVVQSPRYKIIEKKQPVAFWCNPISGHNTLYWYLQNLGQGPELLIRYENEEAVDDSQLPKDRFSAERLKGVDSTLKIQPAELGDSAVYLCASSSGDGNTIYFGEGSWLTVV.

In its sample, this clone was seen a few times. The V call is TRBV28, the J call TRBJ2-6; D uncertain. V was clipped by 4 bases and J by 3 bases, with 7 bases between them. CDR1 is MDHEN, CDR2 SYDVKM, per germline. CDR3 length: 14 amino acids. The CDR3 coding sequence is TGTGCCAGCAGTTGGAGTGGTGGGGCCAACGTCCTGACTTTC. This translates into CASSWSGGANVLTF.

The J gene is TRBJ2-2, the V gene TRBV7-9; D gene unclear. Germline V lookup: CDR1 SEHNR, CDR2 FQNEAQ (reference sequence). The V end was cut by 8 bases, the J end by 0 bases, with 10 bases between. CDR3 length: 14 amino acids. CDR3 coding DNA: TGTGCCAGCGCTGTAGTCGCGAACACCGGGGAGCTGTTTTTT. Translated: CASAVVANTGELFF.

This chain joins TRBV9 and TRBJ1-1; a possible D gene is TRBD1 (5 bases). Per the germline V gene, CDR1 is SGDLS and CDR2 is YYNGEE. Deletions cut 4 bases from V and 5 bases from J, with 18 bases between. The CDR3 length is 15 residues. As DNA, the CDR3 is TGTGCCAGCAGCCCCACCCTCGGGGGAAGGACTGAAGCTTTCTTT. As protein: CASSPTLGGRTEAFF.